The entry below describes one T cell receptor (beta chain). Its specificity is unknown. Roughly 200 ng DNA, 30,000 or so T cell genomes, went into each sorted-subset replicate PCR. Using immunoSEQ multiplex PCR, the repertoire was profiled, and TCRdb retains in-frame clones only, with some absent. The sample gives some 2,000,000 clones, roughly 94% of which show up once; more than 0.1% is in the top ten. The data were obtained in a study of shared clonotypes between healthy human individuals. V lost 5 bases to trimming and J lost 3 bases; unmatched junction nucleotides: 5. In germline, CDR1 is SEHNR, CDR2 FQNEAQ (reference sequence). The length of the CDR3 is 15 residues. General observations from the study: Generation probabilities of non-shared clonotypes were lower (relative to those shared by all four donors).

Sequencing input: naive CD4+ T cells sorted from blood. The subset denotes: CD45RA+ positively selected. The V and J genes are TRBV7-9 and TRBJ2-1; TRBD1 agrees at 9 bases. The sequence came from a man aged 18-30 years in good health. The CDR3, as DNA: TGTGCCAGCAGCAAGGACAGGGGAGGCTACAATGAGCAGTTCTTC. Its translation: CASSKDRGGYNEQFF.